This TCR beta chain came from a study of blood T cell repertoires in COVID-19. At the level of the study: Both acute and convalescent COVID-19 samples were obtained from the United States, Italy and Spain.

Per the original methods: Reference gene primer amplification yielded estimated nucleated cell counts. Method: immunoSEQ multiplex PCR; TCRdb's copy keeps in-frame clones and lacks some. V and J calls and clone size are copied from that table; D and trimming were computed from the DNA. Of about 150,000 clones listed, approximately 88% are singletons. Germline lookup yields CDR1 SEHNR and CDR2 FQNEAQ (reference sequence). This CDR3 comprises 12 residues. V shed 2 bases and J shed 2 bases, with 4 bases lying between them. Cohort assignment relied on participant-reported clinical history. This clone was seen a single time.

Sequences were obtained from PBMCs or T cells enriched from blood (not recorded which). This chain links TRBV7-9 with TRBJ2-7; D ambiguous. This TCR came from a woman aged 25 to 39 with acute COVID-19. The chain's CDR3 is CASSLSAYEQYF. DNA of the CDR3: TGTGCCAGCAGCTTATCCGCCTACGAGCAGTACTTC.